Sequencing of this T cell receptor beta chain was carried out in a study of T cells after yellow fever vaccination. Overall study results and limits: Peaking on day 5 versus 15, the secondary response was faster but weaker. The study noted that FACS-sorted repertoires could contain abundant clonotypes contaminating from the bulk population.

TCRdb reprocessed the 5' RACE reads via MiXCR and lists one record per CDR3 protein. The data contain hundreds of thousands of distinct CDR3 sequences, about 12% of them singletons. This CDR3 region has 12 residues. The V gene's germline CDR1 is SGHKS and CDR2 YYEKEE (reference sequence). V dropped 1 base and J dropped 12 bases, with 11 bases sitting between them. Comments on this clonotype: Its antigen remains unidentified.

The sequence was obtained from a man in his thirties or forties who received the YFV17D yellow fever vaccine. The gene calls are TRBV5-5 and TRBJ2-1; D remains unclear. The input for sequencing was PBMCs, taken on the day of the yellow fever booster vaccination. This chain's CDR3 is CASSLPVGLQFF. The CDR3, as DNA: TGTGCCAGCAGCTTGCCTGTCGGGCTGCAGTTCTTC.